This TCR beta chain stems from a study of T-cell reconstitution after alpha-beta-depleted transplantation in children. This clonotype turned up a few times. Trimming stripped 6 bases from V and 1 base from J, with 15 bases between. Germline V gives CDR1 SQVTM, CDR2 ANQGSEA. The CDR3 runs to 14 residues. Unique molecular identifiers were used to barcode this TCRbeta library. TCRdb fed the PCR reads into MiXCR, producing one record per CDR3 protein. The sample carries 150,000 to 250,000 distinct CDR3 sequences, about 14% recorded once. The genes are TRBV29-1 and TRBJ1-1; perhaps TRBD1 as D (5 bases). This receptor was identified in a human donor who donated a stem cell graft to a child with acute lymphoblastic leukemia. Source: PBMCs from the stem cell graft donor, taken from the stem cell graft. Here the CDR3 reads CSVHPGRPNTEAFF. The CDR3 nucleotides are TGCAGCGTCCACCCGGGACGCCCGAACACTGAAGCTTTCTTT. Complete variable domain (other parts from reference TRBV29-1 and TRBJ1-1): SAVISQKPSRDICQRGTSLTIQCQVDSQVTMMFWYRQQPGQSLTLIATANQGSEATYESGFVIDKFPISRPNLTFSTLTVSNMSPEDSSIYLCSVHPGRPNTEAFFGQGTRLTVV.